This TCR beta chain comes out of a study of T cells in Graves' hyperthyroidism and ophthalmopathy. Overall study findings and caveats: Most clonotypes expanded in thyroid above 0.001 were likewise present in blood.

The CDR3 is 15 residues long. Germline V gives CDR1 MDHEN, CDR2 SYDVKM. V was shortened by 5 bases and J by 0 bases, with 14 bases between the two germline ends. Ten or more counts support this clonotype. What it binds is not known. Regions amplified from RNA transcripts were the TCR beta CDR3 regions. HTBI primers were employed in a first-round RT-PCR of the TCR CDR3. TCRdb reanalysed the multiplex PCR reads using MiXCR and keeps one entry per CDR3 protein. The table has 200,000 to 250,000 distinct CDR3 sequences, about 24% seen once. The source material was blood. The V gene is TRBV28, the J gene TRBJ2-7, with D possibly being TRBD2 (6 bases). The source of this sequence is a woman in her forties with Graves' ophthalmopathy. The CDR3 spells CASSGDFTSSYEQYF. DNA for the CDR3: TGTGCCAGCAGTGGGGACTTTACGAGCTCCTACGAGCAGTACTTC.